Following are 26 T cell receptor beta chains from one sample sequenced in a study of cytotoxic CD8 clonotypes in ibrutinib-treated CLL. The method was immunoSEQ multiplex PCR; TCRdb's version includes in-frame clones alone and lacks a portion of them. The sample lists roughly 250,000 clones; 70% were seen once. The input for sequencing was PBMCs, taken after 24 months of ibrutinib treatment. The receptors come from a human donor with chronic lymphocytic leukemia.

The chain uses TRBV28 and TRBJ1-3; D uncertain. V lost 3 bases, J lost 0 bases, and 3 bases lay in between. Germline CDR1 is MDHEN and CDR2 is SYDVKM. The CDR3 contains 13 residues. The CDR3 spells CASSLLSGNTIYF. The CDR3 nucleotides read TGTGCCAGCAGTTTGCTCTCTGGAAACACCATATATTTT.

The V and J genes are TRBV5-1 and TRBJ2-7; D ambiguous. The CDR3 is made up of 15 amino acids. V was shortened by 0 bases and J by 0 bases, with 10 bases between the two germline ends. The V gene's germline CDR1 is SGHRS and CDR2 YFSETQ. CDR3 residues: CASSLDSTTSYEQYF. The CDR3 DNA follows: TGCGCCAGCAGCTTGGATAGCACAACCTCCTACGAGCAGTACTTC.

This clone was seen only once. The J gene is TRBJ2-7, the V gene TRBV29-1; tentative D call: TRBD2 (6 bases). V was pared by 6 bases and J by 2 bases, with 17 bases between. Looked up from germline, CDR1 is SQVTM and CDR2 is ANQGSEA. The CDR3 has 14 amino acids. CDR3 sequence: CSVDTGSGAYEQYF. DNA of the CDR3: TGCAGCGTAGACACGGGATCGGGGGCCTACGAGCAGTACTTC.

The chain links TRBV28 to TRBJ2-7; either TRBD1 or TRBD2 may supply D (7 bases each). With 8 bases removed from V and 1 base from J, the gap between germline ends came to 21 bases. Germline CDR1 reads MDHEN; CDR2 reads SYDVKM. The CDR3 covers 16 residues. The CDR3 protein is CASARGGDRGSYEQYF. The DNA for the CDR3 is TGTGCCAGCGCCAGGGGGGGGGACAGAGGTTCCTACGAGCAGTACTTC.

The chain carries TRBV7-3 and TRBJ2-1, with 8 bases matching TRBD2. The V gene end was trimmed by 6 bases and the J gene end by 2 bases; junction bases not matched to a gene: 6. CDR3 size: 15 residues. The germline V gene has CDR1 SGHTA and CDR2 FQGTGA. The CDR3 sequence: CASSSFGRAYNEQFF. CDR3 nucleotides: TGTGCCAGCAGTTCTTTCGGGAGGGCCTACAATGAGCAGTTCTTC.

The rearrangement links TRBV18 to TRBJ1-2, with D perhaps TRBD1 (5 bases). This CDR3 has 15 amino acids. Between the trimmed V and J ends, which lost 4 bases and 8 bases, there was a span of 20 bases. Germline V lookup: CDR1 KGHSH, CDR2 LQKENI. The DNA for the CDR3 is TGTGCCAGCTCACGCGAACCGGGACTAAAAGAAGGCTACACCTTC. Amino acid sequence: CASSREPGLKEGYTF.

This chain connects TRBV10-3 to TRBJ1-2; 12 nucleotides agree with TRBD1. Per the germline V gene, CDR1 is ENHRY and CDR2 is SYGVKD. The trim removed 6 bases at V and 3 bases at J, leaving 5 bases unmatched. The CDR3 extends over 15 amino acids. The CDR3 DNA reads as TGTGCCATCAGAAGGGGACAGGGGGCAGACTATGGCTACACCTTC. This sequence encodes CAIRRGQGADYGYTF.

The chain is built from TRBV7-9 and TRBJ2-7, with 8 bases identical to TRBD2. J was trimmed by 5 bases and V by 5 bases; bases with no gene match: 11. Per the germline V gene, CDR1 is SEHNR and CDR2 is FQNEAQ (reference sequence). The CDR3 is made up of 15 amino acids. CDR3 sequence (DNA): TGTGCCAGCAGCCTGCTGGCGGGAGGCCTAGACGAGCAGTACTTC. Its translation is CASSLLAGGLDEQYF.

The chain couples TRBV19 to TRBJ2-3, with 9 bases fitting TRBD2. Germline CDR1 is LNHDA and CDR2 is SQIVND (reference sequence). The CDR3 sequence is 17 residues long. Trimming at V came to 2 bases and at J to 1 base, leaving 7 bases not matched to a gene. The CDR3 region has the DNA TGTGCCAGTAGTATAAAGCGGGGGGACATGGGCACAGATACGCAGTATTTT. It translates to CASSIKRGDMGTDTQYF.

Here the CDR3 DNA reads TGTGCCAGCAGCTTAGGATCGACAGGGTTCAGCCCAGATACGCAGTATTTT. Translation: CASSLGSTGFSPDTQYF. This sequence joins TRBV7-9 and TRBJ2-3, with 7 bases fitting TRBD1. In germline, CDR1 is SEHNR, CDR2 FQNEAQ (reference sequence). V lost 1 base to trimming and J lost 4 bases; unmatched junction nucleotides: 11. The CDR3 is made up of 17 amino acids. Together with reference TRBV7-9 and TRBJ2-3, the CDR3 gives the full variable domain: DTGVSQNPRHKITKRGQNVTFRCDPISEHNRLYWYRQTLGQGPEFLTYFQNEAQLEKSRLLSDRFSAERPKGSFSTLEIQRTEQGDSAMYLCASSLGSTGFSPDTQYFGPGTRLTVL.

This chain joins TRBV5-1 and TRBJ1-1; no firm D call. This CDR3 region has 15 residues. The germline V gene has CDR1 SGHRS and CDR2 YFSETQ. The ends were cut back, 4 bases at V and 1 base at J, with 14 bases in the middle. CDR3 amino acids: CASSHRREKNTEAFF. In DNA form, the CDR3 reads TGCGCCAGCAGCCATAGGAGGGAGAAGAACACTGAAGCTTTCTTT.

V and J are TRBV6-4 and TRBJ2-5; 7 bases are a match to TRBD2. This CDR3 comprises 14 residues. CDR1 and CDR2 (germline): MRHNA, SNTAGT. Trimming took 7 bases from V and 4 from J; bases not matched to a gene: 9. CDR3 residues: CASTYGGTGETQYF. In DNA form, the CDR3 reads TGTGCCAGCACCTACGGGGGGACGGGAGAGACCCAGTACTTC.

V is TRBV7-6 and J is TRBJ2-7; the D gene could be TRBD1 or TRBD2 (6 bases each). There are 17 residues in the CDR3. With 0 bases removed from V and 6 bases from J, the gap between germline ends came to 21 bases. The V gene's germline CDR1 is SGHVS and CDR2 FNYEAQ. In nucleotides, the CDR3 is TGTGCCAGCAGCTTAGCGCTCGGAGGGGCAGGGGCGGGCGAGCAGTACTTC. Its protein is CASSLALGGAGAGEQYF.

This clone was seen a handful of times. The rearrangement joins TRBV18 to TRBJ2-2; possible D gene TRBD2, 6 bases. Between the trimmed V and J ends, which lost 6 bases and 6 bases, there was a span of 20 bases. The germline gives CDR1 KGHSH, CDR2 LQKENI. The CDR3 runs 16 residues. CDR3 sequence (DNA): TGTGCCAGCTCCCCTCTAGGAGCGGGTATGTCCGGGGAGCTGTTTTTT. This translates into CASSPLGAGMSGELFF. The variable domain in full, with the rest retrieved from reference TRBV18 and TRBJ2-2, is NAGVMQNPRHLVRRRGQEARLRCSPMKGHSHVYWYRQLPEEGLKFMVYLQKENIIDESGMPKERFSAEFPKEGPSILRIQQVVRGDSAAYFCASSPLGAGMSGELFFGEGSRLTVL.

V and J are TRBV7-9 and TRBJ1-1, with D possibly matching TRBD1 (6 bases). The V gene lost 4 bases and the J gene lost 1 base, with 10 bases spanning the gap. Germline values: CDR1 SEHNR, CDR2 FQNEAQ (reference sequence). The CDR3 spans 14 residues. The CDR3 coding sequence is TGTGCCAGCAGCTACCCGGACAGGAACACTGAAGCTTTCTTT. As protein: CASSYPDRNTEAFF.

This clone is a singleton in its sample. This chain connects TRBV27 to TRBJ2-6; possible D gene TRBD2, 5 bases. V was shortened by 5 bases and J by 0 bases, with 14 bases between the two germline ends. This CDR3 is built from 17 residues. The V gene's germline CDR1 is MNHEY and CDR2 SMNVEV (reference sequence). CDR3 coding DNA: TGTGCCAGCAGTCAAACCGGACTGATCTCTGGGGCCAACGTCCTGACTTTC. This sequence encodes CASSQTGLISGANVLTF.

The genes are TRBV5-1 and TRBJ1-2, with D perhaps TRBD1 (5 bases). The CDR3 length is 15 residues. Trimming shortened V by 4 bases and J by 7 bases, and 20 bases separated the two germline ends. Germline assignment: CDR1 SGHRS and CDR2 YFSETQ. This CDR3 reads CASSPATDMASGYTF. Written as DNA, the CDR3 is TGCGCCAGCAGCCCGGCAACGGACATGGCTAGTGGCTACACCTTC.

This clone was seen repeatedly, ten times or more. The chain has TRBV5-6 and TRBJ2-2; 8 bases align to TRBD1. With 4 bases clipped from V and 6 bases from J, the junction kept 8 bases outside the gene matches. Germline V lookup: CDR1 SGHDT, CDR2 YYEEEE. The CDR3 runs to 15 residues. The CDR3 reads CASSRTGRVAGELFF. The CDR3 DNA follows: TGTGCCAGCAGCCGGACAGGGAGAGTGGCCGGGGAGCTGTTTTTT.

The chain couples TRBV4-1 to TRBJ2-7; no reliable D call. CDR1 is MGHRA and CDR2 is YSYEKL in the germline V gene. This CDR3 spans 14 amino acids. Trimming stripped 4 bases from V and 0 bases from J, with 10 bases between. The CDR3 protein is CASSPQVTSYEQYF. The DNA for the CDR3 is TGCGCCAGCAGCCCCCAGGTAACCTCCTACGAGCAGTACTTC.

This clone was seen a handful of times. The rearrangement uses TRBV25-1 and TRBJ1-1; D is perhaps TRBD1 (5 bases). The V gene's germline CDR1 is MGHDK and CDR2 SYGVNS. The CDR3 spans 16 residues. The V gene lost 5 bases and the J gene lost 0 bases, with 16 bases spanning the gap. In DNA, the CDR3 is TGTGCCAGCAGTCCTACGGCAGGGTTGGTGAACACTGAAGCTTTCTTT. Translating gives CASSPTAGLVNTEAFF.

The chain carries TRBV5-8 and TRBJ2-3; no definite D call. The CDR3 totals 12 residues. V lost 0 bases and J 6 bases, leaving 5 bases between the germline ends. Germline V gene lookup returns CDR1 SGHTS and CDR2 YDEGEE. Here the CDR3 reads CASSLDSDTQYF. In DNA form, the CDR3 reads TGTGCCAGCAGCTTGGATTCGGATACGCAGTATTTT.

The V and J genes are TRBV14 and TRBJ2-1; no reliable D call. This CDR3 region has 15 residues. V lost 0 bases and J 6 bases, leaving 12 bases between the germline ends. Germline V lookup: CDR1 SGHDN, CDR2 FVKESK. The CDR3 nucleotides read TGTGCCAGCAGCCAAGATACCTTTCCCTTCAATGAGCAGTTCTTC. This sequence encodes CASSQDTFPFNEQFF.

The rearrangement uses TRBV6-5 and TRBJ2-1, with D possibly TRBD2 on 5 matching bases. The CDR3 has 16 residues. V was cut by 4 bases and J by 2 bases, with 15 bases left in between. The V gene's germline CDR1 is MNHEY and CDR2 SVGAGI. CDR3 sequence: CASSWRWAAPYNEQFF. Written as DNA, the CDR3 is TGTGCCAGCAGTTGGAGGTGGGCGGCCCCCTACAATGAGCAGTTCTTC.

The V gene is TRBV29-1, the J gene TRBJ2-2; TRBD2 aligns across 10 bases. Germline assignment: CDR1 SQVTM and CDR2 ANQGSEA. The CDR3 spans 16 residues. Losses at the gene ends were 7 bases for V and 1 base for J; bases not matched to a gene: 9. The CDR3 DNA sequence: TGCAGCGGGTCCGGGACTAGCGATAAGAACACCGGGGAGCTGTTTTTT. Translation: CSGSGTSDKNTGELFF.

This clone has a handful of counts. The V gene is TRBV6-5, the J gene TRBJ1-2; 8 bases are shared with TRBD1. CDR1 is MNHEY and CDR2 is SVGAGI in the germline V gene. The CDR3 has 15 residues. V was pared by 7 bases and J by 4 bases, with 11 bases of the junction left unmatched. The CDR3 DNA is TGTGCCAGCACCTATGGGGCAGGGGGCTTCTATGGCTACACCTTC. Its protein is CASTYGAGGFYGYTF.

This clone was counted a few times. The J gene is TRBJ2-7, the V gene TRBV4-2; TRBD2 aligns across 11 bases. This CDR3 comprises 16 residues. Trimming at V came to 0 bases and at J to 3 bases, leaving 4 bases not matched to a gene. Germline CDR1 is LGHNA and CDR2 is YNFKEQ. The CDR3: CASSQETGTSGYEQYF. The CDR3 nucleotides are TGTGCCAGCAGCCAAGAGACCGGGACTAGCGGCTACGAGCAGTACTTC.